This T cell receptor beta chain is drawn from a study of chemoradiotherapy in HPV16-positive cancers. The table came from immunoSEQ multiplex PCR; TCRdb's copy has only in-frame clones and leaves some out. There are approximately 27,000 clones in the sample; 75% to 90% occur only once, and roughly 6% lies in the top ten. The CDR3 is 14 amino acids. Germline loops: CDR1 MNHEY, CDR2 SVGAGI. Trimming left V 4 bases short and J 1 base short, with 10 bases between. This clonotype originated in a human donor with HPV-associated anogenital cancer. This rearrangement joins TRBV6-5 to TRBJ1-1, with D uncertain. The source material was blood, sampled from a patient who underwent chemoradiotherapy. The CDR3 region is CASSSATRNTEAFF. In DNA form, the CDR3 reads TGTGCCAGCAGTTCTGCGACCCGGAACACTGAAGCTTTCTTT.